The present T cell receptor (beta chain) was sequenced within a study of T cells in Graves' hyperthyroidism and ophthalmopathy. Details on this clonotype: A much larger clone lies a single base off, so this may be a read error.

Amplification targeted TCR beta CDR3 regions from RNA transcripts. The TCR CDR3 was amplified in a first-round RT-PCR using the HTBI primer set. TCRdb ran MiXCR on the multiplex PCR reads and lists one entry per CDR3 protein. This sample carries about 400,000 distinct CDR3 sequences, more than 13% of them seen once, and the ten largest clones take over 25%. The receptor was isolated from a woman in her twenties or thirties with Graves' hyperthyroidism. Sequencing used blood.

The CDR3 DNA sequence: TGTGCCAGCCGCAGGAGAATCCATGAGCAGTTCTTC. This translates into CASRRRIHEQFF. V gene TRBV13 combines with J gene TRBJ2-1; D gene ambiguous. The CDR3 totals 12 residues. Trimming stripped 8 bases from V and 8 bases from J, with 13 bases between. From germline, CDR1 is PRHDT and CDR2 FYEKMQ (reference sequence).